This is a list of T cell receptor beta chains from one sample in a study of blood T cell repertoires in COVID-19. TCRdb's table, derived via immunoSEQ multiplex PCR, lists solely in-frame clones and lacks some. This sample has about 440,000 clones, with about 89% found just once. Sequenced material: peripheral blood. The receptors originated from a woman younger than 45 with acute or convalescent COVID-19. The CDR3 runs from the conserved cysteine through the conserved F or W. Fields, in order: CDR3 protein, V gene, J gene.

CASSQDLRGNYGYTF	TRBV3-1/TRBV3-2	TRBJ1-2
CSVEVTGGLYGYTF	TRBV29-1	TRBJ1-2
CASSFLRGQPQHF	TRBV28	TRBJ1-5
CAWSRTGSKITEAFF	TRBV30	TRBJ1-1
CASSLRGSQETQYF	TRBV7-9	TRBJ2-5
CASSRRTSGGDTQYF	TRBV2	TRBJ2-3
CAISREADEAFF	TRBV10-3	TRBJ1-1
CASSTPRQGYEQFF	TRBV18	TRBJ2-1
CASNKGETGVGYTF	TRBV7-9	TRBJ1-2
CASSLGQGYGYTF	TRBV7-9	TRBJ1-2
CASSLVMGQGAREQFF	TRBV5-4	TRBJ2-1